This T cell receptor (beta chain) originates from a study of identical twins. TCRdb fed the 5' RACE reads into MiXCR, producing one record per CDR3 protein. The sample consists of approximately 700,000 distinct CDR3 sequences, 15% to 20% of them appearing once. The data also belong to a second study, concerning T cells expressing NK-cell markers.

This sequence was found in a young woman in good health. The sequenced sample was PBMCs.

The CDR3 nucleotides are TGTGCCAGCAGCCGGACAGTAATGGAGACCCAGTACTTC. Its protein product is CASSRTVMETQYF. The V and J genes are TRBV4-2 and TRBJ2-5, with D possibly TRBD1 on 6 matching bases. The germline V gene encodes CDR1 LGHNA and CDR2 YNFKEQ. The CDR3 runs 13 residues. Trimming removed 4 bases from V and 5 bases from J, with 11 bases in between.